At least ten counts were recorded for the clone carrying this T cell receptor (beta chain). Its antigen remains unidentified. The V gene's germline CDR1 is LGHNA and CDR2 YNFKEQ. J lost 0 bases, V lost 4 bases, and 6 bases had no gene match. The CDR3 consists of 17 residues. The data were taken from a study of identical twins. Study-level results: Not following the same donors, the study drew its conclusions from cross-sectional statistical analysis.

Each CDR3 protein gets one entry after TCRdb re-called the 5' RACE reads with MiXCR. The sample shows around 1.7 million distinct CDR3 sequences, under 35% of them seen only once. The rearrangement uses TRBV4-2 and TRBJ1-2, with TRBD1 matching 12 bases. This sequence originates from a newborn girl in good health. Sequenced input: cord blood. CDR3 in DNA: TGTGCCAGCAGCCTTATGGGACAGGGGGCTTCTAACTATGGCTACACCTTC. Amino acid sequence: CASSLMGQGASNYGYTF.